Shown below are 8 T cell receptor beta chains from a single sample sequenced in a study of blood T cell repertoires in COVID-19. Profiling relied on immunoSEQ multiplex PCR, and the TCRdb table lists in-frame clones only, not all of them. The repertoire holds roughly 200,000 clones, with 80% as singletons. The sample taken for sequencing was peripheral blood. The receptors were sampled from a woman aged 65 to 85 with acute or convalescent COVID-19.

This chain joins TRBV3-1 (or the pseudogene TRBV3-2) and TRBJ1-5, with TRBD1 matching 8 bases. The germline V gene has CDR1 LGHDT and CDR2 YNNKEL (reference sequence). The CDR3 runs 14 residues. V gave up 1 base and J gave up 7 bases; unmatched junction bases: 3. The CDR3 nucleotides read TGTGCCAGCAGCCAAGGACAGGGGATACAGCCCCAGCATTTT. This encodes CASSQGQGIQPQHF.

The genes are TRBV2 and TRBJ1-5; D is ambiguous. The CDR3 loop spans 13 amino acids. Germline values: CDR1 SNHLY, CDR2 FYNNEI. Trimming cost V 7 bases and J 8 bases, with 15 bases left between them. CDR3 in amino acids: CASMREPFEPQHF. CDR3 DNA sequence: TGTGCCAGCATGAGGGAACCATTTGAGCCCCAGCATTTT.

This clone appeared once. This chain joins TRBV11-1 and TRBJ2-1; 7 nucleotides line up with TRBD2. With V trimmed by 5 bases and J by 5 bases, 9 bases remained unmatched. Germline loops: CDR1 SGHAT, CDR2 FQDESV (reference sequence). The length of the CDR3 is 15 residues. The CDR3 DNA reads as TGTGCCAGCAGCGCCGGGGACTACCAGAACAATGAGCAGTTCTTC. Its protein product is CASSAGDYQNNEQFF.

The chain joins TRBV14 to TRBJ1-2; D uncertain. CDR1 is SGHDN, CDR2 FVKESK, per germline. There are 13 residues in the CDR3. Trimming removed 4 bases at V and 4 bases at J, with 10 bases between. The CDR3 DNA follows: TGTGCCAGCAGCCGGCAGAACACCTATGGCTACACCTTC. Translation: CASSRQNTYGYTF.

The CDR3 DNA reads TGTGCCAGCATTCGTATGGCAGGGTCCCCCCGGGATGAGCAGTTCTTC. Its translation: CASIRMAGSPRDEQFF. J is TRBJ2-1 and V is TRBV27; D perhaps matches TRBD1 (5 bases). V lost 7 bases and J lost 8, with 24 bases in between. CDR1 is MNHEY and CDR2 is SMNVEV in the germline V gene (reference sequence). CDR3 length: 16 amino acids.

The chain employs TRBV10-3 and TRBJ1-6, with a possible D match to TRBD1 (5 bases). CDR3 size: 13 residues. The V end lost 11 bases, the J end lost 7 bases, and 15 bases lay between the germline ends. Germline V gene lookup returns CDR1 ENHRY and CDR2 SYGVKD. CDR3 bases: TGTGCCGCTAGGCAGGGCGAGAATTCACCCCTCCACTTT. Translation: CAARQGENSPLHF.

CDR3 DNA sequence: TGTGCCAGCAGTCTAGGGGGTTCGGGGGCCAACGTCCTGACTTTC. It yields the protein CASSLGGSGANVLTF. The chain carries TRBV28 and TRBJ2-6; a weak D match, TRBD1 (6 bases). The V end was cut by 5 bases, the J end by 4 bases, with 12 bases between. The CDR3 extends over 15 amino acids. In germline, CDR1 is MDHEN, CDR2 SYDVKM. The whole variable domain, remainder taken from reference TRBV28 and TRBJ2-6, is DVKVTQSSRYLVKRTGEKVFLECVQDMDHENMFWYRQDPGLGLRLIYFSYDVKMKEKGDIPEGYSVSREKKERFSLILESASTNQTSMYLCASSLGGSGANVLTFGAGSRLTVL.

The V call is TRBV5-4, the J call TRBJ2-7, with D maybe TRBD1 (6 bases). This CDR3 comprises 16 residues. V lost 4 bases and J lost 0, with 17 bases in between. In germline, CDR1 is SGHNT, CDR2 YYREEE (reference sequence). The CDR3 sequence: CASSLKTGYSSYEQYF. CDR3 nucleotides: TGTGCCAGCAGCCTAAAGACAGGATATAGCTCCTACGAGCAGTACTTC.